A single T cell receptor (beta chain) is shown here with its context. Germline values: CDR1 SGDLS, CDR2 YYNGEE. The CDR3 totals 15 residues. The V gene end was trimmed by 4 bases and the J gene end by 6 bases; junction bases not matched to a gene: 8. The sample originates from a study of blood T cell repertoires in COVID-19. Method: immunoSEQ multiplex PCR; TCRdb's copy keeps in-frame clones and lacks some. The sample holds 200,000 to 250,000 clones, around 80% seen once. The sample comprised peripheral blood. The chain carries TRBV9 and TRBJ2-2; 8 nucleotides line up with TRBD1. The origin of this receptor is a man under 40 with active or convalescent COVID-19. This CDR3 is CASSPRIQGAGELFF. CDR3 DNA: TGTGCCAGCAGCCCGCGAATACAGGGGGCCGGGGAGCTGTTTTTT.